Listed here is a single TCR beta chain. Repertoires were generated with immunoSEQ multiplex PCR, while TCRdb's copy carries only in-frame clones and drops some. The sample includes under 90,000 clones, about 80% of them seen just once. These data originate in a study of blood T cell repertoires in COVID-19. Overall study context: Samples of COVID-19 (acute and convalescent) were obtained from the United States, Italy and Spain. PBMCs, B-cell-depleted T cells, or T cells provided the cDNA or gDNA that made up the material.

Material for sequencing was peripheral blood. The receptor was isolated from a human donor in a cohort sampled during active COVID-19.

Here the CDR3 DNA reads TGCGCCAGCAGCCGGGAAGGTTACGAGCAGTACTTC. Translation: CASSREGYEQYF. The chain joins TRBV5-1 to TRBJ2-7; maybe TRBD2 (5 bases). V gave up 4 bases and J gave up 4 bases, with 9 bases separating them. This CDR3 spans 12 amino acids. Germline assignment: CDR1 SGHRS and CDR2 YFSETQ.